This entry is about one T cell receptor (beta chain). The sample is drawn from a study of blood T cell repertoires in COVID-19. Across the study: Sites across the United States, Italy and Spain contributed samples from acute and convalescent COVID-19. The cDNA or gDNA used as material had been derived from T cells, B-cell-depleted T cells, or PBMCs.

The CDR3 length is 16 residues. Germline CDR1 SGHTA, CDR2 FQGNSA. V was cut by 4 bases and J by 4 bases, with 16 bases left in between. How the authors handled the data: Estimation of nucleated cell counts was performed using reference gene primer amplification. Generated by immunoSEQ multiplex PCR, the TCRdb table keeps only in-frame clones and is missing some. V and J calls and clone size are copied from that table; D and trimming were computed from the DNA. The sample lists tens of thousands of clones; more than 80% were seen once. This clonotype was obtained from a man aged 55 to 70 with active or convalescent COVID-19. Sequenced sample: peripheral blood. V and J are TRBV7-2 and TRBJ2-2; weak D call: TRBD1 (6 bases). The CDR3 DNA reads TGTGCCAGCAGCTCGAGGGGGACCGCCGGCACCGGGGAGCTGTTTTTT. It specifies CASSSRGTAGTGELFF. Supplemented by reference TRBV7-2 and TRBJ2-2, the full variable domain reads GAGVSQSPSNKVTEKGKDVELRCDPISGHTALYWYRQSLGQGLEFLIYFQGNSAPDKSGLPSDRFSAERTGGSVSTLTIQRTQQEDSAVYLCASSSRGTAGTGELFFGEGSRLTVL.